Presented here are 32 T cell receptor beta chains from one specimen sequenced in a study of graft-versus-host responses after intestinal transplantation. The assay was immunoSEQ multiplex PCR, and TCRdb's table has in-frame clones only and misses some. The table records about 40,000 clones, less than 95% of them present only once. The sample in question was PBMCs, obtained around 320 days after intestinal transplant. Source of these receptors: a human patient who received an intestinal transplant, so some T cells may come from the graft donor.

The chain is built from TRBV18 and TRBJ1-4; D gene uncertain. Germline V CDR1 and CDR2: KGHSH, LQKENI. Trimming took 4 bases from V and 3 from J, leaving 15 bases between them. The CDR3 loop spans 16 amino acids. CDR3 residues: CASSRGRWRSNEKLFF. The CDR3 nucleotides are TGTGCCAGCTCACGAGGCAGGTGGAGGTCTAATGAAAAACTGTTTTTT.

V is TRBV2 and J is TRBJ2-5, with D possibly being TRBD1 or TRBD2 (7 bases each). The germline V gene encodes CDR1 SNHLY and CDR2 FYNNEI. The germline V and J ends were trimmed by 8 bases and 0 bases, with 16 bases remaining between them. This CDR3 has 15 residues. This CDR3 is CASPGGAKYQETQYF. In nucleotides, the CDR3 is TGTGCCAGCCCAGGGGGGGCTAAGTACCAAGAGACCCAGTACTTC.

This clone was seen once. The chain joins TRBV5-1 to TRBJ1-5; 9 bases are shared with TRBD1. CDR3 length: 21 amino acids. Per the germline V gene, CDR1 is SGHRS and CDR2 is YFSETQ. The V and J ends lost 4 bases and 0 bases, in that order; junction bases with no gene match: 20. CDR3 coding DNA: TGCGCCAGCAGCGTACAGACCGGGACAGGGAATTATGTGGGTAGCAATCAGCCCCAGCATTTT. It specifies CASSVQTGTGNYVGSNQPQHF.

The V gene is TRBV10-3, the J gene TRBJ1-2; weak D call: TRBD1 (5 bases). CDR1 ENHRY and CDR2 SYGVKD come from the germline V gene. V dropped 4 bases and J dropped 6 bases, with 12 bases sitting between them. The CDR3 is 13 amino acids. The CDR3 spells CAISGDGANGYTF. The CDR3, as DNA: TGTGCCATCAGTGGGGACGGGGCTAATGGCTACACCTTC.

The genes are TRBV5-4 and TRBJ2-3; 8 nucleotides agree with TRBD2. V lost 1 base, J lost 2 bases, and 6 bases stayed unmatched. The CDR3 consists of 16 residues. Germline CDR1 is SGHNT and CDR2 is YYREEE (reference sequence). This chain's CDR3 is CASSLCREGNTDTQYF. DNA of the CDR3: TGTGCCAGCAGCTTGTGCCGGGAGGGTAACACAGATACGCAGTATTTT.

This chain uses TRBV5-1 with TRBJ1-1, with D possibly TRBD1 on 5 matching bases. The V gene's germline CDR1 is SGHRS and CDR2 YFSETQ. V dropped 4 bases and J dropped 3 bases, with 13 bases sitting between them. The CDR3 length is 14 residues. CDR3 protein: CASSPWGGDTEAFF. CDR3 in DNA: TGCGCCAGCAGCCCGTGGGGAGGGGACACTGAAGCTTTCTTT.

The chain uses TRBV15 and TRBJ2-7; weak D call: TRBD2 (6 bases). The CDR3 extends over 12 amino acids. V lost 0 bases to trimming and J lost 10 bases, with 10 bases between them. Germline V gene sequence: CDR1 LNHNV, CDR2 YYDKDF (reference sequence). The CDR3 protein is CATSRDSGVQYF. The CDR3 DNA is TGTGCCACCAGCAGAGATTCGGGGGTACAGTACTTC.

The rearrangement uses TRBV30 and TRBJ2-3; TRBD2 matches at 13 bases. Germline loops: CDR1 GTSNPN, CDR2 SVGIG (reference sequence). The CDR3 extends over 17 amino acids. Losses at the gene ends were 5 bases for V and 0 bases for J; bases not matched to a gene: 8. DNA for the CDR3: TGTGCCTGGGGACCCGGGACTAGCGGGGTTAGCACAGATACGCAGTATTTT. Its protein product is CAWGPGTSGVSTDTQYF.

V usage is TRBV27 and J usage is TRBJ1-5; D possibly corresponds to TRBD1 (6 bases). The CDR3 is 13 amino acids. Germline V gene sequence: CDR1 MNHEY, CDR2 SMNVEV (reference sequence). Between the trimmed V and J ends, which lost 6 bases and 3 bases, there was a span of 9 bases. The CDR3 region has the DNA TGTGCCAGCAGCAGGACAGTCAATCAGCCCCAGCATTTT. Its protein product is CASSRTVNQPQHF.

This chain uses TRBV28 with TRBJ2-3, with 12 bases that match TRBD2. The CDR3 loop spans 19 amino acids. V lost 3 bases to trimming and J lost 0 bases; unmatched junction nucleotides: 10. Germline assignment: CDR1 MDHEN and CDR2 SYDVKM. The DNA for the CDR3 is TGTGCCAGCAGTTTTCATTGGGGGCTAGCGGGAGGGAGCACAGATACGCAGTATTTT. It specifies CASSFHWGLAGGSTDTQYF. Based on the CDR3 plus reference TRBV28 and TRBJ2-3, the full variable domain is DVKVTQSSRYLVKRTGEKVFLECVQDMDHENMFWYRQDPGLGLRLIYFSYDVKMKEKGDIPEGYSVSREKKERFSLILESASTNQTSMYLCASSFHWGLAGGSTDTQYFGPGTRLTVL.

This clone was recorded a few times. The rearrangement uses TRBV30 and TRBJ2-7; 9 bases are shared with TRBD2. The CDR3 is made up of 14 amino acids. Germline loops: CDR1 GTSNPN, CDR2 SVGIG (reference sequence). V lost 3 bases to trimming and J lost 7 bases; unmatched junction nucleotides: 10. CDR3 region: CAWRKAGGLQEQYF. For the CDR3, the DNA is TGTGCCTGGAGGAAAGCGGGGGGCCTGCAGGAGCAGTACTTC. Full variable domain (missing parts from reference TRBV30 and TRBJ2-7): SQTIHQWPATLVQPVGSPLSLECTVEGTSNPNLYWYRQAAGRGLQLLFYSVGIGQISSEVPQNLSASRPQDRQFILSSKKLLLSDSGFYLCAWRKAGGLQEQYFGPGTRLTVT.

J is TRBJ1-4 and V is TRBV4-2; no clear D gene. The V end was cut by 4 bases, the J end by 0 bases, with 21 bases between. The CDR3 has 19 residues. Looked up from germline, CDR1 is LGHNA and CDR2 is YNFKEQ. The CDR3, as DNA: TGTGCCAGCAGCCGAGCAATCCGGGTCCACCATGCAACTAATGAAAAACTGTTTTTT. As protein: CASSRAIRVHHATNEKLFF.

The J gene is TRBJ2-1, the V gene TRBV11-2; the match to TRBD2 covers 9 bases. Germline trimming cut 1 base from V and 6 bases from J; bases unmatched to any gene: 7. CDR1 is SGHAT and CDR2 is FQNNGV in the germline V gene. CDR3 size: 16 residues. The CDR3 bases are TGTGCCAGCAGCTTAGCCGGACTAGCGTTCTTCAATGAGCAGTTCTTC. Translation gives CASSLAGLAFFNEQFF.

V gene TRBV11-2 combines with J gene TRBJ2-4; no clear D gene. The CDR3 is 15 residues long. Trimming took off 4 bases at V and 0 bases at J, with 10 bases between the two ends. Germline V lookup: CDR1 SGHAT, CDR2 FQNNGV. CDR3 DNA sequence: TGTGCCAGCAGCTCCATGCAGCGAGCCAAAAACATTCAGTACTTC. It codes for CASSSMQRAKNIQYF.

The chain uses TRBV6-5 and TRBJ2-7; 9 positions match TRBD2. CDR3 length equals 14 residues. CDR1 is MNHEY and CDR2 is SVGAGI in the germline V gene. The trim removed 0 bases at V and 7 bases at J, leaving 4 bases unmatched. The CDR3 nucleotides read TGTGCCAGCAGTTACTCGATAGCGGGAGTTGAGCAGTACTTC. It is translated as CASSYSIAGVEQYF.

The chain has TRBV6-5 and TRBJ1-2, with a tentative D call TRBD1 (5 bases). CDR3 size: 13 residues. Germline-derived CDR1 and CDR2 are MNHEY and SVGAGI. V was trimmed by 0 bases and J by 8 bases, leaving 10 bases between them. The CDR3 nucleotides read TGTGCCAGCAGTTACTCCAGGGCACGGGGCTACACCTTC. Protein sequence: CASSYSRARGYTF.

The chain has TRBV7-9 and TRBJ1-1; D possibly corresponds to TRBD1 (5 bases). Germline V gene data show CDR1 as SEHNR and CDR2 as FQNEAQ (reference sequence). The CDR3 is 14 amino acids. V gave up 1 base and J gave up 0 bases, with 6 bases separating them. CDR3 bases: TGTGCCAGCAGCTTAGTAGGGGTGAACACTGAAGCTTTCTTT. Protein sequence: CASSLVGVNTEAFF.

J is TRBJ2-3 and V is TRBV4-1, with 9 bases that match TRBD2. V was pared by 2 bases and J by 1 base, with 4 bases of the junction left unmatched. The CDR3 is 16 amino acids. Germline values: CDR1 MGHRA, CDR2 YSYEKL. The CDR3 DNA reads as TGCGCCAGCAGCCAATCGGAGCGGGGGGGCACAGATACGCAGTATTTT. This gives the protein CASSQSERGGTDTQYF.

The J gene is TRBJ1-1, the V gene TRBV2; D remains ambiguous. Germline assignment: CDR1 SNHLY and CDR2 FYNNEI. CDR3 length: 11 amino acids. The CDR3 is CAVPREAGAFF. The CDR3 DNA follows: TGTGCTGTCCCCCGGGAGGCGGGAGCTTTCTTT.

The chain combines TRBV11-1 with TRBJ2-5; 7 bases are a match to TRBD1. The V and J ends lost 4 bases and 4 bases, in that order; junction bases with no gene match: 9. The CDR3 contains 15 residues. Per the germline V gene, CDR1 is SGHAT and CDR2 is FQDESV (reference sequence). As DNA, the CDR3 is TGTGCCAGCAGCTATGAGACAGGGTGGTCAGAGACCCAGTACTTC. Translating gives CASSYETGWSETQYF.

J is TRBJ2-7 and V is TRBV5-5; D not certain. Germline V lookup: CDR1 SGHKS, CDR2 YYEKEE (reference sequence). V was clipped by 3 bases and J by 3 bases, with 13 bases between them. The CDR3 runs 14 residues. The CDR3 sequence: CASSSISPLYEQYF. The CDR3 DNA sequence: TGTGCCAGCAGCTCCATTTCGCCCCTCTACGAGCAGTACTTC.

V usage is TRBV6-4 and J usage is TRBJ1-1, with D tentatively TRBD1 (5 bases). CDR3 size: 13 residues. V gave up 2 bases and J gave up 4 bases, with 8 bases separating them. Germline values: CDR1 MRHNA, CDR2 SNTAGT. Written as DNA, the CDR3 is TGTGCCAGCAGTGACGGGGGAGTCACTGAAGCTTTCTTT. The encoded protein is CASSDGGVTEAFF.

The chain recombines TRBV2 with TRBJ1-1, with D unclear. The CDR3 is 13 residues long. V was clipped by 4 bases and J by 10 bases, with 16 bases between them. CDR1 is SNHLY, CDR2 FYNNEI, per germline. The CDR3 nucleotides read TGTGCCAGCAGTGTGTTTCTCCAAGTCGGAGCTTTCTTT. Translated: CASSVFLQVGAFF.

This clone was observed a single time. V usage is TRBV27 and J usage is TRBJ2-7, with D possibly called TRBD1 or TRBD2 (5 bases each). Trimming took 5 bases from V and 3 from J, leaving 14 bases between them. Germline loops: CDR1 MNHEY, CDR2 SMNVEV (reference sequence). The length of the CDR3 is 14 residues. This CDR3 is CASSVRDGVYEQYF. CDR3 bases: TGTGCCAGCAGTGTCCGGGACGGAGTCTACGAGCAGTACTTC.

The chain joins TRBV9 to TRBJ2-3; 7 positions agree with TRBD2. Germline V gene lookup returns CDR1 SGDLS and CDR2 YYNGEE. With V trimmed by 0 bases and J by 3 bases, 4 bases remained unmatched. The CDR3 length is 15 residues. The CDR3 region is CASSVGGGGTDTQYF. CDR3 nucleotides: TGTGCCAGCAGCGTAGGCGGCGGGGGTACAGATACGCAGTATTTT.

The chain employs TRBV2 and TRBJ2-5; tentatively, D is TRBD2 (5 bases). The CDR3 spans 13 residues. Germline CDR1 SNHLY, CDR2 FYNNEI. The V end lost 8 bases, the J end lost 1 base, and 11 bases lay between the germline ends. CDR3 nucleotides: TGTGCCAGCTATCTTGGAGGCCAAGAGACCCAGTACTTC. Its protein is CASYLGGQETQYF.

The chain joins TRBV9 to TRBJ1-1; D is unresolved. The CDR3 loop spans 14 amino acids. Germline V lookup: CDR1 SGDLS, CDR2 YYNGEE. V was pared by 4 bases and J by 1 base, with 11 bases between. The DNA for the CDR3 is TGTGCCAGCAGCCCAAGTGGGGAGAACACTGAAGCTTTCTTT. This codes for CASSPSGENTEAFF. Full variable domain (outside the CDR3, taken from reference TRBV9 and TRBJ1-1): DSGVTQTPKHLITATGQRVTLRCSPRSGDLSVYWYQQSLDQGLQFLIQYYNGEERAKGNILERFSAQQFPDLHSELNLSSLELGDSALYFCASSPSGENTEAFFGQGTRLTVV.

This rearrangement joins TRBV9 to TRBJ2-1; 8 bases line up with TRBD2. V lost 3 bases, J lost 6 bases, and 5 bases stayed unmatched. This CDR3 region has 14 residues. Germline loops: CDR1 SGDLS, CDR2 YYNGEE. The CDR3 is CASSERETRNEQFF. The CDR3 region has the DNA TGTGCCAGCAGCGAGCGGGAGACGCGCAATGAGCAGTTCTTC.

This sequence joins TRBV29-1 and TRBJ2-1; D remains unclear. The CDR3 is made up of 15 amino acids. V was clipped by 3 bases and J by 4 bases, with 16 bases between them. From germline, CDR1 is SQVTM and CDR2 ANQGSEA. CDR3 sequence: CSVDNRVSPYNEQFF. CDR3 DNA sequence: TGCAGCGTTGATAACCGGGTCTCGCCATACAATGAGCAGTTCTTC.

The chain links TRBV7-9 to TRBJ2-7; 7 nucleotides agree with TRBD1. The CDR3 length is 15 residues. After removal of 1 base from V and 2 bases from J, the junction contained 5 bases not matched to a gene. Germline V CDR1 and CDR2: SEHNR, FQNEAQ (reference sequence). The CDR3 DNA reads as TGTGCCAGCAGCTTAGAGGCAGGGGGAACCTACGAGCAGTACTTC. The encoded protein is CASSLEAGGTYEQYF.

The rearrangement links TRBV6-1 to TRBJ2-7; 11 nucleotides match TRBD2. V lost 5 bases and J lost 4; bases outside the gene matches: 7. CDR1 is MNHNS, CDR2 SASEGT, per germline. This CDR3 comprises 15 residues. Here the CDR3 reads CASSKLAGVIYEQYF. In DNA, the CDR3 is TGTGCCAGCAGTAAACTAGCGGGAGTTATATACGAGCAGTACTTC.

J is TRBJ1-5 and V is TRBV28; D not resolved. The V and J ends lost 4 bases and 4 bases respectively, with 11 bases between them. The CDR3 length is 14 residues. Per germline, CDR1 MDHEN and CDR2 SYDVKM. CDR3 protein: CASSSIPGNQPQHF. The CDR3 nucleotides are TGTGCCAGCAGTTCCATTCCTGGTAATCAGCCCCAGCATTTT.